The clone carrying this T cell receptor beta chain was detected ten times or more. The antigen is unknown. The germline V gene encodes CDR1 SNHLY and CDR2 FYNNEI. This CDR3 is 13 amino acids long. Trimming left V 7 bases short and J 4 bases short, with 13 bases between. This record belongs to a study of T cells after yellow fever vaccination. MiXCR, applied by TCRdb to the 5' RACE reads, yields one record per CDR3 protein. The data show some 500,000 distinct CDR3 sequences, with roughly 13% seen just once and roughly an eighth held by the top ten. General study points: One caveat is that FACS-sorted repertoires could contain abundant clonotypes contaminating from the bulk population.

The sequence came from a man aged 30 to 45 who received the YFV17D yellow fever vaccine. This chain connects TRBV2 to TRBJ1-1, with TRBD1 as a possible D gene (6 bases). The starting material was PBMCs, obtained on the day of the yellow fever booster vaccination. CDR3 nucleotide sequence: TGTGCCAGCACTGGACAGACCGTCACTGAAGCTTTCTTT. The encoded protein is CASTGQTVTEAFF.